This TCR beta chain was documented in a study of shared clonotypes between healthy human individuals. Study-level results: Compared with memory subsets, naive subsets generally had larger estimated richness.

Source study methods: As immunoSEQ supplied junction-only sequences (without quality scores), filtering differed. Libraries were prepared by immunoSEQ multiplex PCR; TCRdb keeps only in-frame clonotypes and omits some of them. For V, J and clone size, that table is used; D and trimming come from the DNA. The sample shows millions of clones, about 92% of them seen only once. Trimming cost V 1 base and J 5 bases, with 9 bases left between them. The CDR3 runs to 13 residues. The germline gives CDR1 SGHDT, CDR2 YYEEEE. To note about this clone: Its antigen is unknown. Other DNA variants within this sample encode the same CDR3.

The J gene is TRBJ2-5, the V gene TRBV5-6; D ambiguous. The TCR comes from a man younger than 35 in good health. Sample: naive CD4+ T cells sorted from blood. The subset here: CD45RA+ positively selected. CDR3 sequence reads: CASSLRLGETQYF. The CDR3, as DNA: TGTGCCAGCAGCTTGCGACTCGGGGAGACCCAGTACTTC.